The next 27 T cell receptor beta chains were all read from a single sample in a study of shared clonotypes between healthy human individuals. The protocol was immunoSEQ multiplex PCR, while the TCRdb copy is restricted to in-frame clones and leaves out a portion. The sample shows around 2.1 million clones, approximately 96% of them seen only once. Material for sequencing was naive CD4+ T cells sorted from blood. Subset given: CD45RA+ positively selected. The receptors were sampled from a young man in good health.

The sample holds one count of this clone. The CDR3 DNA reads as TGTGCCAGCAGTCAGACAGGGTCCCGATACAATGAGCAGTTCTTC. It yields the protein CASSQTGSRYNEQFF. This chain connects TRBV6-5 to TRBJ2-1, with TRBD1 matching 7 bases. V was pared by 5 bases and J by 4 bases, with 8 bases of the junction left unmatched. The germline CDR1 and CDR2 sequences are MNHEY and SVGAGI. There are 15 residues in the CDR3.

The rearrangement links TRBV15 to TRBJ1-5; D is ambiguous. The CDR3 loop spans 13 amino acids. CDR1 LNHNV and CDR2 YYDKDF come from the germline V gene (reference sequence). Trimming took off 2 bases at V and 4 bases at J, with 6 bases between the two ends. The chain's CDR3 is CATSRLTNQPQHF. DNA of the CDR3: TGTGCCACCAGCAGATTAACTAATCAGCCCCAGCATTTT.

This chain links TRBV5-1 with TRBJ2-3, with D perhaps TRBD2 (6 bases). Germline CDR1 and CDR2: SGHRS and YFSETQ. Trimming shortened V by 4 bases and J by 0 bases, and 21 bases separated the two germline ends. The CDR3 runs 18 residues. In DNA, the CDR3 is TGCGCCAGCAGCGTCAATCCCACCACGGGGGAAAGCACAGATACGCAGTATTTT. Encoded protein: CASSVNPTTGESTDTQYF.

Concerning this clone: The same CDR3 arises from other DNA sequences in this sample as well. The rearrangement uses TRBV7-9 and TRBJ2-2; 10 positions agree with TRBD1. Germline lookup yields CDR1 SEHNR and CDR2 FQNEAQ (reference sequence). This CDR3 comprises 15 residues. V shed 5 bases, J shed 5 bases, and the junction held 5 bases outside the gene matches. The CDR3 loop reads CASSRGQGGTGELFF. CDR3 DNA sequence: TGTGCCAGCAGCCGAGGACAGGGGGGAACCGGGGAGCTGTTTTTT.

The genes are TRBV6-6 and TRBJ1-2; TRBD1 matches at 7 bases. This CDR3 is built from 12 residues. CDR1 is MNHNY, CDR2 SVGAGI, per germline (reference sequence). Unmatched junction bases numbered 5, after V lost 6 bases and J lost 7 bases. The CDR3 nucleotides read TGTGCCAGCAGACGAGACAGGGCTGGCTACACCTTC. Translated, it gives CASRRDRAGYTF.

The V and J genes are TRBV5-8 and TRBJ2-5, with D possibly being TRBD1 or TRBD2 (5 bases each). V dropped 0 bases and J dropped 0 bases, with 12 bases sitting between them. The CDR3 contains 16 residues. CDR1 SGHTS and CDR2 YDEGEE come from the germline V gene. This chain's CDR3 is CASSLAGAGYQETQYF. CDR3 nucleotides: TGTGCCAGCAGCTTGGCCGGGGCAGGCTACCAAGAGACCCAGTACTTC.

On this clone itself: Other DNA sequences in this specimen translate into the identical CDR3. V usage is TRBV11-1 and J usage is TRBJ1-1; D call uncertain. The germline V gene encodes CDR1 SGHAT and CDR2 FQDESV (reference sequence). This CDR3 contains 13 residues. Trimming pared 1 base from V and 1 base from J, leaving 4 bases between. This CDR3 is CASSLGENTEAFF. The CDR3 bases are TGTGCCAGCAGCTTAGGAGAGAACACTGAAGCTTTCTTT.

In its sample, this clone was seen once. Within the sample, other DNA sequences also encode this same CDR3. The chain is built from TRBV5-4 and TRBJ2-1; 8 positions match TRBD2. CDR3 length equals 16 residues. With V trimmed by 0 bases and J by 1 base, 3 bases remained unmatched. CDR1 and CDR2 (germline): SGHNT, YYREEE (reference sequence). CDR3 protein: CASSLGGGGSYNEQFF. The CDR3 DNA reads TGTGCCAGCAGCTTGGGCGGCGGGGGGTCCTACAATGAGCAGTTCTTC.

The genes are TRBV11-2 and TRBJ2-7; 14 positions agree with TRBD2. The V gene end was trimmed by 2 bases and the J gene end by 3 bases; junction bases not matched to a gene: 6. CDR1 SGHAT and CDR2 FQNNGV come from the germline V gene. CDR3 size: 17 residues. The CDR3 bases are TGTGCCAGCAGCTTAATCCCCGGACTAGCGGGAGGCTACGAGCAGTACTTC. Translating it yields CASSLIPGLAGGYEQYF.

This sequence joins TRBV6-6 and TRBJ1-4; no reliable D call. CDR1 and CDR2 from the germline V gene are MNHNY and SVGAGI (reference sequence). The CDR3 consists of 11 residues. Trimming removed 5 bases from V and 8 bases from J, with 6 bases in between. CDR3 amino acids: CASSLLEKLFF. The CDR3 DNA is TGTGCCAGCAGTCTACTAGAAAAACTGTTTTTT.

The rearrangement uses TRBV30 and TRBJ1-1; D gene unclear. Trimming shortened V by 1 base and J by 2 bases, and 11 bases separated the two germline ends. CDR3 size: 14 residues. Germline CDR1 reads GTSNPN; CDR2 reads SVGIG (reference sequence). CDR3 residues: CAWSDPPANTEAFF. The CDR3 bases are TGTGCCTGGAGTGACCCCCCAGCTAACACTGAAGCTTTCTTT. The full variable domain, completed using reference TRBV30 and TRBJ1-1, is SQTIHQWPATLVQPVGSPLSLECTVEGTSNPNLYWYRQAAGRGLQLLFYSVGIGQISSEVPQNLSASRPQDRQFILSSKKLLLSDSGFYLCAWSDPPANTEAFFGQGTRLTVV.

Only one count was recorded for this clone. The V gene is TRBV28, the J gene TRBJ2-1; 7 nucleotides line up with TRBD1. Trimming cost V 6 bases and J 2 bases; bases outside gene matches: 4. This CDR3 is built from 14 residues. Germline V lookup: CDR1 MDHEN, CDR2 SYDVKM. The CDR3 protein is CASSRDRTYNEQFF. The CDR3, as DNA: TGTGCCAGCAGCCGGGACAGAACCTACAATGAGCAGTTCTTC. The whole variable domain, filled in from reference TRBV28 and TRBJ2-1, reads DVKVTQSSRYLVKRTGEKVFLECVQDMDHENMFWYRQDPGLGLRLIYFSYDVKMKEKGDIPEGYSVSREKKERFSLILESASTNQTSMYLCASSRDRTYNEQFFGPGTRLTVL.

The chain links TRBV7-9 to TRBJ2-7; no definite D call. The CDR3 sequence is 15 residues long. The V gene's germline CDR1 is SEHNR and CDR2 FQNEAQ (reference sequence). The V gene lost 1 base and the J gene lost 0 bases, with 10 bases spanning the gap. The CDR3 DNA sequence: TGTGCCAGCAGCTTAGAGATGGGGTCCTCCTACGAGCAGTACTTC. Translation: CASSLEMGSSYEQYF.

As for this clone: Other nucleotide sequences in the sample specify the same CDR3. V and J are TRBV7-9 and TRBJ1-5; D uncertain. The ends were cut back, 0 bases at V and 4 bases at J, with 7 bases in the middle. The CDR3 has 14 amino acids. CDR1 is SEHNR and CDR2 is FQNEAQ in the germline V gene (reference sequence). The CDR3 DNA reads as TGTGCCAGCAGCTTAGCTCCAGGAAATCAGCCCCAGCATTTT. Its protein is CASSLAPGNQPQHF.

V and J are TRBV28 and TRBJ1-4; no definite D call. Germline lookup yields CDR1 MDHEN and CDR2 SYDVKM. V was cut by 5 bases and J by 17 bases, with 18 bases left in between. The CDR3 runs to 12 residues. The CDR3 reads CASSVGFDSHFF. CDR3 DNA sequence: TGTGCCAGCAGTGTGGGTTTTGATTCCCATTTTTTT.

Of note for this clone: The junction departs from the called germline gene at one end, perhaps through a read error. Other DNA sequences in the sample encode the same CDR3. The rearrangement joins TRBV7-7 to TRBJ2-1; D remains ambiguous. CDR1 and CDR2 from the germline V gene are SSHAT and FNYEAQ (reference sequence). CDR3 length: 13 residues. The CDR3 reads CASSLDRAGEQFF. In nucleotides, the CDR3 is TGTGCTAGCAGCTTGGATCGGGCTGGTGAGCAGTTCTTC.

This rearrangement joins TRBV5-4 to TRBJ1-1; D uncertain. Looked up from germline, CDR1 is SGHNT and CDR2 is YYREEE (reference sequence). Deletions cut 4 bases from V and 8 bases from J, with 21 bases between. This CDR3 contains 15 residues. This chain's CDR3 is CASSPELGYLQEAFF. The CDR3 DNA sequence: TGTGCCAGCAGCCCAGAGTTGGGTTATCTACAGGAAGCTTTCTTT.

This sequence joins TRBV5-4 and TRBJ1-4; D not resolved. Germline CDR1 reads SGHNT; CDR2 reads YYREEE (reference sequence). This CDR3 has 15 amino acids. V was shortened by 1 base and J by 3 bases, with 10 bases between the two germline ends. The CDR3 loop reads CASSLKGAANEKLFF. In DNA, the CDR3 is TGTGCCAGCAGCTTGAAAGGTGCTGCTAATGAAAAACTGTTTTTT.

The count of this clone is one. V and J are TRBV27 and TRBJ1-4, with 7 bases identical to TRBD1. This CDR3 comprises 15 residues. Germline-derived CDR1 and CDR2 are MNHEY and SMNVEV (reference sequence). The V gene end was trimmed by 6 bases and the J gene end by 4 bases; junction bases not matched to a gene: 8. The CDR3 sequence: CASRKQGSGNEKLFF. The CDR3 DNA is TGTGCCAGCAGAAAACAGGGGTCCGGTAATGAAAAACTGTTTTTT.

A remark on this clone: This sample includes further DNA sequences coding for the same CDR3. V gene TRBV7-2 combines with J gene TRBJ2-2; D ambiguous. The germline V gene encodes CDR1 SGHTA and CDR2 FQGNSA. Trimming pared 1 base from V and 2 bases from J, leaving 5 bases between. This CDR3 contains 14 residues. CDR3 DNA sequence: TGTGCCAGCAGCTTAGGAGTAAACACCGGGGAGCTGTTTTTT. This codes for CASSLGVNTGELFF.

This chain connects TRBV5-1 to TRBJ1-4, with D possibly being TRBD1 (5 bases). Trimming took 0 bases from V and 10 from J, leaving 13 bases between them. Germline CDR1 is SGHRS and CDR2 is YFSETQ. The CDR3 loop spans 14 amino acids. The CDR3 DNA reads as TGCGCCAGCAGCTTGGAAGGTAGTGGGGGAAAACTGTTTTTT. This encodes CASSLEGSGGKLFF.

The V call is TRBV7-8, the J call TRBJ2-3; D remains ambiguous. Germline CDR1 and CDR2: SGHVS and FQNEAQ. CDR3 length: 15 residues. V lost 4 bases and J 2 bases, leaving 13 bases between the germline ends. The CDR3 reads CASSYKWLSTDTQYF. The CDR3 DNA is TGTGCCAGCAGCTATAAGTGGTTATCCACAGATACGCAGTATTTT.

This chain links TRBV11-2 with TRBJ2-2, with D unresolved. Germline V lookup: CDR1 SGHAT, CDR2 FQNNGV. This CDR3 is built from 13 residues. Trimming left V 3 bases short and J 8 bases short, with 10 bases between. The CDR3 reads CASSLAIPGELFF. The CDR3 bases are TGTGCCAGCAGCTTGGCAATCCCTGGGGAGCTGTTTTTT.

The chain couples TRBV29-1 to TRBJ2-3, with 9 bases aligning to TRBD1. The CDR3 runs to 13 residues. Germline loops: CDR1 SQVTM, CDR2 ANQGSEA. V trimming: 6 bases; J trimming: 4 bases; junction bases outside the gene matches: 5. Here the CDR3 reads CSVYRGRADTQYF. The CDR3 coding sequence is TGCAGCGTCTACAGGGGGCGCGCAGATACGCAGTATTTT.

Notes on this clone: The sample contains more than one DNA sequence encoding this CDR3. The chain couples TRBV18 to TRBJ2-2; no reliable D call. Trimming removed 1 base from V and 2 bases from J, with 8 bases in between. CDR1 and CDR2 from the germline V gene are KGHSH and LQKENI. The CDR3 consists of 15 residues. For the CDR3, the DNA is TGTGCCAGCTCACCACTGTCAGTTAACACCGGGGAGCTGTTTTTT. It yields the protein CASSPLSVNTGELFF.

This clone was seen only once. This chain connects TRBV5-1 to TRBJ2-3; TRBD2 is a possible D gene (6 bases). The CDR3 length is 17 residues. The V gene lost 1 base and the J gene lost 3 bases, with 18 bases spanning the gap. Germline loops: CDR1 SGHRS, CDR2 YFSETQ. The DNA for the CDR3 is TGCGCCAGCAGCTTGAGTGCCCTTAGAGGGAGGACAGATACGCAGTATTTT. The encoded protein is CASSLSALRGRTDTQYF.

This sequence joins TRBV4-3 and TRBJ2-1; the D is unclear. In germline, CDR1 is LGHNA, CDR2 YSLEER. The length of the CDR3 is 16 residues. V lost 1 base and J lost 2, with 12 bases in between. CDR3: CASSQVGRNTYNEQFF. DNA of the CDR3: TGCGCCAGCAGCCAAGTAGGGCGGAACACCTACAATGAGCAGTTCTTC.